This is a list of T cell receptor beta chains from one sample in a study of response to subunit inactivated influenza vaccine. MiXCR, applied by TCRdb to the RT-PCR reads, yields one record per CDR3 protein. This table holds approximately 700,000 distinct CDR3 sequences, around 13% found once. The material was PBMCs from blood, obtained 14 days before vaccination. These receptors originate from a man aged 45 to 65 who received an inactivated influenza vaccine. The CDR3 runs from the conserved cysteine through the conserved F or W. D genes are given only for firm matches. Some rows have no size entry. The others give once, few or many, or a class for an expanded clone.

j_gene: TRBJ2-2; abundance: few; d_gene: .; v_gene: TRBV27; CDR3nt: TGTGCCAGCAGTACCAGTACCGGGGAGCTGTTTTTT; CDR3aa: CASSTSTGELFF
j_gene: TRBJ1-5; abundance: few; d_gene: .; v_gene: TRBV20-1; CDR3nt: TGCAGTGCTAGGGGGGGCCCTCTAAATCAGCCCCAGCATTTT; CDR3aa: CSARGGPLNQPQHF
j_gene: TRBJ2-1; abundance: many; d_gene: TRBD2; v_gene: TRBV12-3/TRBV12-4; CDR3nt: TGTGCCAGCAGTTTAGAGGCTAGCGGGGGCTACAATGAGCAGTTCTTC; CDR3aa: CASSLEASGGYNEQFF
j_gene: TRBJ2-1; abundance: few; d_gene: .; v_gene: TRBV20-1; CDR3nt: TGCAGTGCCGCTCAGCTATACAATGAGCAGTTCTTC; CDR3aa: CSAAQLYNEQFF
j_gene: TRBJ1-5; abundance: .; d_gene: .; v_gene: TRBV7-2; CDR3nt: TGTGCCAGCAGCTTAGGCCCAGGGTATCAGCCCCAGCATTTT; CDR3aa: CASSLGPGYQPQHF
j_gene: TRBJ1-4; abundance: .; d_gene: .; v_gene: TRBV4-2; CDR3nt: TGTGCCAGCAGCCACCCCCGCGCCAACGGTGAAAAACTGTTTTTT; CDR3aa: CASSHPRANGEKLFF
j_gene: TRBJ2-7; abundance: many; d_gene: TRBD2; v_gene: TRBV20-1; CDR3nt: TGCAGTGCTAGGATGACTAGCGACTACGAGCAGTACTTC; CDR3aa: CSARMTSDYEQYF
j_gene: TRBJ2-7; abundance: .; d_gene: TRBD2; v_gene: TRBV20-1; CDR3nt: TGCTGTGCTAGAGATCCGACTAGCGGGATCTCCTACGAGCAGTACTTC; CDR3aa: CCARDPTSGISYEQYF
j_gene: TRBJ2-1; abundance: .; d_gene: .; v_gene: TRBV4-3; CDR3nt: TGCGCCAGCAGCCAAGGAAAAGGTTCCCGCGGCGGTGGGGGGCAGTTCTTC; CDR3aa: CASSQGKGSRGGGGQFF
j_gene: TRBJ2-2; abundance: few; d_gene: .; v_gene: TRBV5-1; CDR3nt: TGCGCCAGCCAGGGGAGCACCGGGGAGCTGTTTTTT; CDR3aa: CASQGSTGELFF
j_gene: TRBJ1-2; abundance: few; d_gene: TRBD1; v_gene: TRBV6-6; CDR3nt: TGTGCCACCCAAGAGGGACAGTCCTATGGCTACACCTTC; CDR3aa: CATQEGQSYGYTF
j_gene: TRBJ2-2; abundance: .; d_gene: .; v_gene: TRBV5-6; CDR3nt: TGTGCCAGCAGCTTTGGTACAGTGAACACCGGGGAGCTGTTTTTT; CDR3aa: CASSFGTVNTGELFF
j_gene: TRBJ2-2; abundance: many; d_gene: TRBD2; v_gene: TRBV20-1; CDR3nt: TGCAGTGCTAGACGGCGGGAGGCGGGCACCGGGGAGCTGTTTTTT; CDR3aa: CSARRREAGTGELFF
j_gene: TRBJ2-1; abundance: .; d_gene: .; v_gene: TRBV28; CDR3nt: TGTGCCAGCAGTTCCGACAGGACCTCCTACAATGAGCAGTTCTTC; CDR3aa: CASSSDRTSYNEQFF
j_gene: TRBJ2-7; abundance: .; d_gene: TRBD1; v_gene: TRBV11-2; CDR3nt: TGTGCCAGCAGCTTAGGTATTGCAGGGGGCTCTTACGAGCAGTACTTC; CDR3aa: CASSLGIAGGSYEQYF
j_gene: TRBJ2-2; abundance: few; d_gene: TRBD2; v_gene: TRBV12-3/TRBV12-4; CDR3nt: TGTGCCAGCAGTTTATATCTAGCGGGAACCGGGGAGCTGTTTTTT; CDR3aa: CASSLYLAGTGELFF
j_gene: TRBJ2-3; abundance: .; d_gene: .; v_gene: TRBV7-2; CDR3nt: TGTGCCAGCAAAAGAGACAGGAGAACAGATACGCAGTATTTT; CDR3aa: CASKRDRRTDTQYF
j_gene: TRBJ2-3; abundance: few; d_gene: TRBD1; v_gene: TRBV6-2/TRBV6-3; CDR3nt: TGTGCCAGCAGCCGCCCAGCCGGGACAGGGAACACAGATACGCAGTATTTT; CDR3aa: CASSRPAGTGNTDTQYF
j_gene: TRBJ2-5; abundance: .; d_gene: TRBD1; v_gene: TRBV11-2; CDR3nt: TGTGCCAGCAGCATGGGACAGGGGTTGGGGACCCAGTACTTC; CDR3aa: CASSMGQGLGTQYF
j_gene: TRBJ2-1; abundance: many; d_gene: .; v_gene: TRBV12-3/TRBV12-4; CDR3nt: TGTGCCAGCAGTTACATCAATGAGCAGTTCTTC; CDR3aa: CASSYINEQFF
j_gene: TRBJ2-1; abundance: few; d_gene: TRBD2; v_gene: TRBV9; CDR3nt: TGTGCCAGCAGCTCCCCGCGGGAGAACCGTGCCTCCTACAATGAGCAGTTCTTC; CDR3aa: CASSSPRENRASYNEQFF
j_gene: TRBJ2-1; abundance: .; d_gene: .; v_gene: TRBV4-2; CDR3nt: TGTGCCAGCAGCCAAGATGGCGGAATGGGGAACAATGAGCAGTTCTTC; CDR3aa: CASSQDGGMGNNEQFF